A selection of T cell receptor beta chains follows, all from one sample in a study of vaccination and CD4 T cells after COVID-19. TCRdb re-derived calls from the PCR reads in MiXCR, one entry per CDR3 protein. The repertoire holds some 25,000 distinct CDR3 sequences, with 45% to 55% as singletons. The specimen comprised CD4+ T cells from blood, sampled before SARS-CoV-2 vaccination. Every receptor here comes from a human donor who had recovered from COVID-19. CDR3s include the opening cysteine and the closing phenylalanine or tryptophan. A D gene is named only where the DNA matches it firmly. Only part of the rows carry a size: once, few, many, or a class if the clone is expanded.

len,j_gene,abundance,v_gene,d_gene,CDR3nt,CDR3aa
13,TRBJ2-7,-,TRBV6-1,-,TGTGCCAGCAGTCGGGAAACCTACTACGAGCAGTACTTC,CASSRETYYEQYF
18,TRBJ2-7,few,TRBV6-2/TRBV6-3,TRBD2,TGTGCCAGCAGGGAAGGGACTAGCGGGAGGGTCGGGAGCTACGAGCAGTACTTC,CASREGTSGRVGSYEQYF
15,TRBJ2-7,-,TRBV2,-,TGTGCCAGCAGTGAAGAGGCAGGGCTTGACGCCGAGCAGTACTTC,CASSEEAGLDAEQYF
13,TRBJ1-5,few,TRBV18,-,TGTGCCAGCTCACCCGGGCATTATCAGCCCCAGCATTTT,CASSPGHYQPQHF
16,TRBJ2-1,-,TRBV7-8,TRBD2,TGTGCCAGCAGCTTTACTAGCGCATTATCCTACAATGAGCAGTTCTTC,CASSFTSALSYNEQFF
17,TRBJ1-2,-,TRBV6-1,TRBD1,TGTGCCAGCAGTACCCTAAACCGGGACAGGGTACAGTATGGCTACACCTTC,CASSTLNRDRVQYGYTF
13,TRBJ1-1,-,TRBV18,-,TGTGCCAGCTCAGCAGCCGAGAACACTGAAGCTTTCTTT,CASSAAENTEAFF
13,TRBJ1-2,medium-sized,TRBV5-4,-,TGTGCCAGCAGCTTGGCGGGGAACTATGGCTACACCTTC,CASSLAGNYGYTF
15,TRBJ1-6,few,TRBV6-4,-,TGTGCCAGCAGTGACTCACACGAAAGGGGTTCACCCCTCCACTTT,CASSDSHERGSPLHF
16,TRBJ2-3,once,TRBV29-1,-,TGCAGCGCCAACCCCGGTGGTAGCGGAGGCACAGATACGCAGTATTTT,CSANPGGSGGTDTQYF
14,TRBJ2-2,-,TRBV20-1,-,TGCAGTGCTAAGAAGGAGGGGAACACCGGGGAGCTGTTTTTT,CSAKKEGNTGELFF
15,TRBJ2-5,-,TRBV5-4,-,TGTGCCAGCAGCTTGGTCCACGGATCCCAAGAGACCCAGTACTTC,CASSLVHGSQETQYF
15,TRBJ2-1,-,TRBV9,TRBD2,TGTGCCAGCAGCGTAAGTAGCGGGAGGGCCGATGAGCAGTTCTTC,CASSVSSGRADEQFF
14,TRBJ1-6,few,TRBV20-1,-,TGCAGTGCTCCTACCGGGACTGGTAATTCACCCCTCCACTTT,CSAPTGTGNSPLHF
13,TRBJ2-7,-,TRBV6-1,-,TGTGCCAGCAGTGAACTCCCCTCCTACGAGCAGTACTTC,CASSELPSYEQYF
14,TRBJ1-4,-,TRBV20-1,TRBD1,TGCAGTGCTTCCGACCGGACAGGGGAGGAAAAACTGTTTTTT,CSASDRTGEEKLFF
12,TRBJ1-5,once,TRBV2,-,TGTGCCAGCTCGCGGGTAACTCAGCCCCAGCATTTT,CASSRVTQPQHF
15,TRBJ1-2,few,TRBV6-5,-,TGTGCCAGCAGTTACGGAATTGGACAGAGAGATGGCTACACCTTC,CASSYGIGQRDGYTF
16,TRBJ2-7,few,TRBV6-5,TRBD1,TGTGCCAGCAGTTACGCGCGGACAGGCCGCTCCTACGAGCAGTACTTC,CASSYARTGRSYEQYF
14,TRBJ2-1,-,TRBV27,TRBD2,TGTGCCAGCAGTTTGCCGGGAGGAATAAATGAGCAGTTCTTC,CASSLPGGINEQFF
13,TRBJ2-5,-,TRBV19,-,TGTGCCAGTAGTATAGGGGCGGCGGAGACCCAGTACTTC,CASSIGAAETQYF
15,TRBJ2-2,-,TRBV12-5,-,TGTGCTAGTGCCCTCTCCCCCGACGGCACCGGGGAGCTGTTTTTT,CASALSPDGTGELFF
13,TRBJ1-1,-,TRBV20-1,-,TGCAGTGCCCCCCCACCGGGTAAAGCTGAAGCTTTCTTT,CSAPPPGKAEAFF
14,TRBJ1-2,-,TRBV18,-,TGTGCCAGCTCACGGGAGGGGTACAACTATGGCTACACCTTC,CASSREGYNYGYTF
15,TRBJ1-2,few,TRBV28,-,TGTGCCAGCAGCACCTCCCGGCAACCGGGCTATGGCTACACCTTC,CASSTSRQPGYGYTF
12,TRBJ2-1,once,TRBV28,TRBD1,TGTGCCAGCAGTTTTCCAGGGGGTGAGCAGTTCTTC,CASSFPGGEQFF
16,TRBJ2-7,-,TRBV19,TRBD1,TGTGCCAGTAGTCCCCTCGGGGACAGGGGTACCTACGAGCAGTACTTC,CASSPLGDRGTYEQYF
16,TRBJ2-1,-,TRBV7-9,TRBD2,TGTGCCAGCAGCTTGCGGACTAGCGGGAGAAACAATGAGCAGTTCTTC,CASSLRTSGRNNEQFF
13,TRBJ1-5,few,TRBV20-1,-,TGCAGTGCCCTCGGACAGATGAATCAGCCCCAGCATTTT,CSALGQMNQPQHF
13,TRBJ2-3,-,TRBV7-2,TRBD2,TGTGCCAGCAGCTTCTCGGGGGGAGATACGCAGTATTTT,CASSFSGGDTQYF
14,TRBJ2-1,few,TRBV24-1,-,TGTGCCACCAGTCGCGGGGTATCCTACAATGAGCAGTTCTTC,CATSRGVSYNEQFF
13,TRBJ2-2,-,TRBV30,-,TGTGCCTGGACCCGGTTGGGCGCCGGGGAGCTGTTTTTT,CAWTRLGAGELFF
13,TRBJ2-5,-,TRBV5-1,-,TGCGCCAGCAGCTTGCTAGGCCAAGAGACCCAGTACTTC,CASSLLGQETQYF
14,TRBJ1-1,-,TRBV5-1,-,TGCGCCAGCAGCTTGGGGCGGAACGTTCCCGAAGCTTTCTTT,CASSLGRNVPEAFF
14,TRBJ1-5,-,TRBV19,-,TGTGCCAGTAAAATGGCCAGGGAAAATCAGCCCCAGCATTTT,CASKMARENQPQHF
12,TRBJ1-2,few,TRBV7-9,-,TGTGCCAGCAGCTTAGAGGGGTATGGCTACACCTTC,CASSLEGYGYTF
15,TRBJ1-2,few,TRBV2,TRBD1,TGTGCCAGCATCCCCTCCCGGGACAGGGGGCATGGCTACACCTTC,CASIPSRDRGHGYTF
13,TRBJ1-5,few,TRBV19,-,TGTGCCAGTAGCCCCACCCCTTCGCAGCCCCAGCATTTT,CASSPTPSQPQHF
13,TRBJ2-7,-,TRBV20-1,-,TGCAGTGCTAGAGATCCCAGGGTATACGAGCAGTACTTC,CSARDPRVYEQYF
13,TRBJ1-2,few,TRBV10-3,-,TGTGCCATCAGTGAAAAATCAGTAGATGGCTACACCTTC,CAISEKSVDGYTF